The rows below give T cell receptor beta chains drawn from one sample of a study of OX40 agonist ivuxolimab in advanced cancers. Sequenced by immunoSEQ multiplex PCR; TCRdb stores in-frame clones only, minus some. This sample yields roughly 90,000 clones, of which approximately 88% are seen a single time; approximately 1.3% belongs to the top ten. Sequencing was performed on CD4+ or CD8+ T cells sorted from blood, taken in a trial of the OX40 agonist ivuxolimab. All receptors come from an adult with an advanced solid tumor such as melanoma, head and neck, liver or kidney cancer. CDR3s leave out the opening cysteine and the closing phenylalanine or tryptophan. The order of the fields is D gene, J gene, V gene, CDR3 protein. The D gene is left open where the match is weak.

d_call: -; j_call: TRBJ2-1; v_call: TRBV27; cdr3_aa: ASSMGTRQF
d_call: -; j_call: TRBJ2-1; v_call: TRBV7-2; cdr3_aa: ASSSPLGGNEQF
d_call: -; j_call: TRBJ1-4; v_call: TRBV4-3; cdr3_aa: ASSQGRGLTNEKLF
d_call: TRBD2; j_call: TRBJ2-6; v_call: TRBV7-3; cdr3_aa: ASSLSGRGLAGGSGANVLT
d_call: TRBD1; j_call: TRBJ2-2; v_call: TRBV13; cdr3_aa: ASSLRDRGTGELF
d_call: -; j_call: TRBJ1-6; v_call: TRBV7-8; cdr3_aa: ASSLGSQGNSPLH
d_call: -; j_call: TRBJ1-4; v_call: TRBV7-9; cdr3_aa: ASSSNSNSKLF
d_call: TRBD2; j_call: TRBJ2-7; v_call: TRBV6-5; cdr3_aa: ASSYASGAYEQY
d_call: -; j_call: TRBJ1-5; v_call: TRBV19; cdr3_aa: ASSIQISNQPQH
d_call: -; j_call: TRBJ2-2; v_call: TRBV9; cdr3_aa: ASSLGLYTGELF
d_call: TRBD2; j_call: TRBJ2-3; v_call: TRBV7-2; cdr3_aa: ASSLLAGLPDTQY
d_call: -; j_call: TRBJ2-6; v_call: TRBV5-6; cdr3_aa: ASTIQGRDVLT
d_call: -; j_call: TRBJ2-5; v_call: TRBV19; cdr3_aa: ASGPTGQETQY
d_call: TRBD1; j_call: TRBJ1-1; v_call: TRBV10-3; cdr3_aa: AIGQGPMNTEAF
d_call: TRBD1; j_call: TRBJ1-1; v_call: TRBV4-1; cdr3_aa: ASSQRKRDSDTEAF
d_call: TRBD1; j_call: TRBJ2-5; v_call: TRBV15; cdr3_aa: ATSGDRPREETQY
d_call: -; j_call: TRBJ2-7; v_call: TRBV18; cdr3_aa: ASSPVPYEQY
d_call: TRBD1; j_call: TRBJ2-2; v_call: TRBV30; cdr3_aa: AWSFGQGRTGELF
d_call: TRBD2; j_call: TRBJ2-1; v_call: TRBV11-2; cdr3_aa: ASGSSGNLAGSYNEQF
d_call: TRBD2; j_call: TRBJ2-1; v_call: TRBV10-3; cdr3_aa: AISESSGSLGNEQF
d_call: -; j_call: TRBJ2-7; v_call: TRBV28; cdr3_aa: ASSPQVLAYEQY
d_call: -; j_call: TRBJ1-4; v_call: TRBV28; cdr3_aa: ASSLSATPLNEKLF
d_call: TRBD2; j_call: TRBJ2-2; v_call: TRBV9; cdr3_aa: ASSVPAGGPNAGELF
d_call: -; j_call: TRBJ2-5; v_call: TRBV6-5; cdr3_aa: ASSYSPNQETQY
d_call: -; j_call: TRBJ2-2; v_call: TRBV18; cdr3_aa: ASSPPRTPVGRITGELF
d_call: TRBD1; j_call: TRBJ2-2; v_call: TRBV19; cdr3_aa: ASIRGQGGTGELF
d_call: -; j_call: TRBJ1-5; v_call: TRBV19; cdr3_aa: ASSGGGGQPQH
d_call: -; j_call: TRBJ1-4; v_call: TRBV7-2; cdr3_aa: ASSYLRQPNEKLF
d_call: TRBD1; j_call: TRBJ2-3; v_call: TRBV5-4; cdr3_aa: ASSLEGQGYTDTQY
d_call: -; j_call: TRBJ1-4; v_call: TRBV7-2; cdr3_aa: ASSLGLREKLF
d_call: TRBD2; j_call: TRBJ2-1; v_call: TRBV7-2; cdr3_aa: ASSYVAGGYNEQF
d_call: -; j_call: TRBJ1-2; v_call: TRBV6-1; cdr3_aa: ASSRDRPPWGYT
d_call: -; j_call: TRBJ2-1; v_call: TRBV27; cdr3_aa: ASSSTPSYNEQF
d_call: TRBD2; j_call: TRBJ2-2; v_call: TRBV5-1; cdr3_aa: ASSWLAGGTGELF
d_call: TRBD1; j_call: TRBJ2-5; v_call: TRBV11-2; cdr3_aa: ASSLGTGIKETQY
d_call: -; j_call: TRBJ1-1; v_call: TRBV18; cdr3_aa: ASSPLPGDTNTEAF
d_call: TRBD1; j_call: TRBJ2-2; v_call: TRBV5-1; cdr3_aa: ASSSLHSRTGTGELF
d_call: TRBD1; j_call: TRBJ2-1; v_call: TRBV7-8; cdr3_aa: ASSLGQGPYNEQF
d_call: -; j_call: TRBJ1-2; v_call: TRBV5-1; cdr3_aa: ASSPGGYGYT
d_call: -; j_call: TRBJ2-5; v_call: TRBV11-2; cdr3_aa: ASSSLAIRETQY
d_call: -; j_call: TRBJ2-1; v_call: TRBV7-9; cdr3_aa: ASGRTDEQF
d_call: -; j_call: TRBJ1-6; v_call: TRBV28; cdr3_aa: ASSLRMANSPLH
d_call: -; j_call: TRBJ2-7; v_call: TRBV6-5; cdr3_aa: ASSYSHGTYEQY
d_call: -; j_call: TRBJ2-1; v_call: TRBV7-3; cdr3_aa: ASSATGTRYNEQF
d_call: TRBD2; j_call: TRBJ2-5; v_call: TRBV5-1; cdr3_aa: ASSADSGGPVRETQY
d_call: -; j_call: TRBJ1-1; v_call: TRBV30; cdr3_aa: AWSVQGTEAF
d_call: -; j_call: TRBJ1-2; v_call: TRBV11-1; cdr3_aa: ASSLGSNYGYT
d_call: TRBD2; j_call: TRBJ2-1; v_call: TRBV19; cdr3_aa: ASIPAGAGNEQF
d_call: TRBD1; j_call: TRBJ2-3; v_call: TRBV11-1; cdr3_aa: ASSLDRGLGTDTQY
d_call: TRBD1; j_call: TRBJ1-1; v_call: TRBV2; cdr3_aa: ASKGQAVEAEAF
d_call: -; j_call: TRBJ2-3; v_call: TRBV10-3; cdr3_aa: AISEGITDTQY
d_call: -; j_call: TRBJ1-2; v_call: TRBV15; cdr3_aa: ATSRRPGEYGYT